Shown below are 28 T cell receptor beta chains from a single sample sequenced in a study of blood T cell repertoires in COVID-19. The repertoire was sequenced with immunoSEQ multiplex PCR; TCRdb's copy has only in-frame clones and lacks some. This table has 450,000 or so clones, about 89% appearing once. Sequenced input: peripheral blood. These receptors were collected from a woman aged 40 to 55 with COVID-19, enrolled during active disease.

The chain has TRBV28 and TRBJ1-4, with 8 bases lining up with TRBD1. The CDR3 loop spans 14 amino acids. The V gene end was trimmed by 1 base and the J gene end by 8 bases; junction bases not matched to a gene: 3. Germline CDR1 reads MDHEN; CDR2 reads SYDVKM. CDR3 in amino acids: CASSLSGGGEKLFF. The CDR3 region has the DNA TGTGCCAGCAGTTTATCAGGGGGCGGGGAAAAACTGTTTTTT.

The chain joins TRBV11-2 to TRBJ2-1, with 8 bases that match TRBD1. This CDR3 has 14 amino acids. The ends lost 1 base at V and 12 bases at J; junction bases unmatched: 8. CDR1 SGHAT and CDR2 FQNNGV come from the germline V gene. CDR3: CASSLVRQGHRQFF. The CDR3 DNA reads as TGTGCCAGCAGCTTAGTCAGACAGGGGCATCGGCAGTTCTTC.

V gene TRBV5-4 combines with J gene TRBJ2-1; 7 nucleotides align to TRBD1. There are 14 residues in the CDR3. Trimming at V came to 4 bases and at J to 5 bases, leaving 6 bases not matched to a gene. Germline V gives CDR1 SGHNT, CDR2 YYREEE (reference sequence). CDR3 amino acids: CASSLGDSHNEQFF. In DNA form, the CDR3 reads TGTGCCAGCAGCCTTGGGGACAGTCACAATGAGCAGTTCTTC.

The chain employs TRBV6-5 and TRBJ1-3, with D unresolved. Germline loops: CDR1 MNHEY, CDR2 SVGAGI. The CDR3 is 13 amino acids. CDR3 sequence: CAVKPGNRNTIYF. In nucleotides, the CDR3 is TGTGCTGTCAAGCCCGGGAACCGAAACACCATATATTTT.

The rearrangement uses TRBV19 and TRBJ2-2, with D possibly matching TRBD1 (5 bases). V lost 3 bases, J lost 1 base, and 9 bases lay in between. Germline V gives CDR1 LNHDA, CDR2 SQIVND (reference sequence). The CDR3 covers 15 residues. For the CDR3, the DNA is TGTGCCAGTAGTATGGACGACAGGAACACCGGGGAGCTGTTTTTT. As protein: CASSMDDRNTGELFF.

The chain uses TRBV2 and TRBJ1-1; 7 nucleotides match TRBD1. V lost 7 bases to trimming and J lost 5 bases; unmatched junction nucleotides: 7. The CDR3 runs to 13 residues. Germline CDR1 is SNHLY and CDR2 is FYNNEI. The CDR3 nucleotides are TGTGCCAGCAAGACAGGGAGGTTGACTGAAGCTTTCTTT. Encoded protein: CASKTGRLTEAFF.

This rearrangement joins TRBV4-3 to TRBJ2-1; D is perhaps TRBD1 (6 bases). The CDR3 has 15 residues. Looked up from germline, CDR1 is LGHNA and CDR2 is YSLEER. The V end lost 4 bases, the J end lost 5 bases, and 15 bases lay between the germline ends. CDR3 region: CASSPLQGSDNEQFF. The CDR3 coding sequence is TGCGCCAGCAGCCCCCTACAGGGTTCGGACAATGAGCAGTTCTTC.

The V gene is TRBV20-1, the J gene TRBJ1-1; maybe TRBD1 (5 bases). There are 14 residues in the CDR3. The ends were cut back, 3 bases at V and 4 bases at J, with 15 bases in the middle. CDR1 is DFQATT, CDR2 SNEGSKA, per germline (reference sequence). In DNA form, the CDR3 reads TGCAGTGCTAGTCCGGGACGGGGAGGCACTGAAGCTTTCTTT. Protein product: CSASPGRGGTEAFF.

The chain has TRBV10-3 and TRBJ1-1, with 11 bases identical to TRBD1. The CDR3 length is 13 residues. Trimming removed 11 bases from V and 3 bases from J; junction bases left unmatched: 5. Germline CDR1 and CDR2: ENHRY and SYGVKD. As DNA, the CDR3 is TGTGCCTTCCGGGACAGGGGGGACACTGAAGCTTTCTTT. Its protein product is CAFRDRGDTEAFF.

The CDR3 loop reads CASSQARTSGRAIDTQYF. In nucleotides, the CDR3 is TGCGCCAGCAGCCAAGCTAGGACTAGCGGGAGGGCCATAGATACGCAGTATTTT. The J gene is TRBJ2-3, the V gene TRBV4-3, with 15 bases matching TRBD2. Germline assignment: CDR1 LGHNA and CDR2 YSLEER. The trim removed 1 base at V and 5 bases at J, leaving 7 bases unmatched. There are 18 residues in the CDR3.

CDR3 residues: CASHTEVTGYTF. DNA for the CDR3: TGTGCCAGCCATACCGAGGTGACAGGTTACACCTTC. The rearrangement joins TRBV5-4 to TRBJ1-2; D might be TRBD1 (6 bases). V lost 7 bases and J lost 11, with 18 bases in between. The CDR3 extends over 12 amino acids. Germline values: CDR1 SGHNT, CDR2 YYREEE (reference sequence).

This clone was observed once. The chain uses TRBV7-3 and TRBJ2-3; possibly TRBD2 for D (6 bases). The CDR3 extends over 14 amino acids. CDR1 and CDR2 from the germline V gene are SGHTA and FQGTGA. Trimming removed 4 bases at V and 2 bases at J, with 10 bases between. CDR3 coding DNA: TGTGCCAGCAGCTCGGGAGCACACACAGATACGCAGTATTTT. Protein product: CASSSGAHTDTQYF. Full variable domain (missing parts from reference TRBV7-3 and TRBJ2-3): GAGVSQTPSNKVTEKGKYVELRCDPISGHTALYWYRQSLGQGPEFLIYFQGTGAADDSGLPNDRFFAVRPEGSVSTLKIQRTERGDSAVYLCASSSGAHTDTQYFGPGTRLTVL.

The CDR3: CASSQSDTEAFF. As DNA, the CDR3 is TGTGCCAGCAGCCAATCGGACACTGAAGCTTTCTTT. This chain connects TRBV5-5 to TRBJ1-1; D is undetermined. The germline V gene encodes CDR1 SGHKS and CDR2 YYEKEE (reference sequence). The V end was cut by 4 bases, the J end by 3 bases, with 7 bases between. The CDR3 loop spans 12 amino acids.

This chain joins TRBV7-2 and TRBJ2-7; D perhaps matches TRBD2 (5 bases). Germline lookup yields CDR1 SGHTA and CDR2 FQGNSA. CDR3 length: 18 residues. V gave up 8 bases and J gave up 3 bases, with 29 bases separating them. Written as DNA, the CDR3 is TGTGCCAGCTCCAAGCAAACCCCTGGAGGATACCCAATCTACGAGCAGTACTTC. This encodes CASSKQTPGGYPIYEQYF.

The rearrangement uses TRBV5-4 and TRBJ2-3, with 7 bases that match TRBD1. Germline V gene lookup returns CDR1 SGHNT and CDR2 YYREEE (reference sequence). The CDR3 extends over 14 amino acids. The ends lost 3 bases at V and 2 bases at J; junction bases unmatched: 3. This CDR3 is CASSSGTDTDTQYF. The CDR3 coding sequence is TGTGCCAGCAGCTCCGGGACAGACACAGATACGCAGTATTTT.

This chain connects TRBV4-2 to TRBJ1-4; D not certain. The CDR3 is made up of 16 amino acids. CDR1 is LGHNA and CDR2 is YNFKEQ in the germline V gene. The V end lost 0 bases, the J end lost 5 bases, and 13 bases lay between the germline ends. The CDR3 nucleotides read TGTGCCAGCAGCCAAGAAAGTCGGGTTCACAATGAAAAACTGTTTTTT. Protein: CASSQESRVHNEKLFF.

The chain has TRBV2 and TRBJ2-3; no reliable D call. This CDR3 spans 12 amino acids. Germline V lookup: CDR1 SNHLY, CDR2 FYNNEI. Trimming pared 6 bases from V and 3 bases from J, leaving 7 bases between. Here the CDR3 reads CASSPNTDTQYF. The CDR3 DNA sequence: TGTGCCAGCAGCCCCAATACAGATACGCAGTATTTT. The full variable domain, rest sourced from reference TRBV2 and TRBJ2-3, is EPEVTQTPSHQVTQMGQEVILRCVPISNHLYFYWYRQILGQKVEFLVSFYNNEISEKSEIFDDQFSVERPDGSNFTLKIRSTKLEDSAMYFCASSPNTDTQYFGPGTRLTVL.

In its sample, this clone was seen a few times. The chain links TRBV27 to TRBJ1-5; D gene ambiguous. The CDR3 loop spans 13 amino acids. V was shortened by 2 bases and J by 7 bases, with 9 bases between the two germline ends. Germline CDR1 reads MNHEY; CDR2 reads SMNVEV (reference sequence). The CDR3 DNA reads TGTGCCAGCAGTTTAACAGAGAACCAGCCCCAGCATTTT. This gives the protein CASSLTENQPQHF.

This clone occurred once. The chain combines TRBV11-2 with TRBJ2-3; 9 nucleotides line up with TRBD2. Trimming cost V 8 bases and J 6 bases; bases outside gene matches: 15. The germline CDR1 and CDR2 sequences are SGHAT and FQNNGV. This CDR3 region has 16 residues. CDR3 protein: CASERGVRGWTDTQYF. In nucleotides, the CDR3 is TGTGCCAGCGAGCGGGGGGTACGGGGGTGGACGGATACGCAGTATTTT.

V usage is TRBV20-1 and J usage is TRBJ2-5, with 11 bases that match TRBD1. V dropped 3 bases and J dropped 0; count of bases not matched to a gene: 9. The CDR3 is made up of 17 amino acids. In germline, CDR1 is DFQATT, CDR2 SNEGSKA (reference sequence). CDR3 protein: CSASLGTGGMNQETQYF. The DNA of the CDR3 is TGCAGTGCTAGTTTGGGGACAGGGGGGATGAACCAAGAGACCCAGTACTTC.

In regard to this clone: Other DNA sequences within the sample encode an identical CDR3. The chain employs TRBV3-1 (or the pseudogene TRBV3-2) and TRBJ2-1; 8 nucleotides line up with TRBD1. Germline trimming cut 4 bases from V and 4 bases from J; bases unmatched to any gene: 6. The germline V gene has CDR1 LGHDT and CDR2 YNNKEL (reference sequence). The CDR3 totals 15 residues. CDR3 coding DNA: TGTGCCAGCAGCCCCGGGACAGGAGTTTACAATGAGCAGTTCTTC. Translating gives CASSPGTGVYNEQFF.

The rearrangement links TRBV5-6 to TRBJ1-5, with 8 nucleotides matching TRBD1. J was trimmed by 6 bases and V by 4 bases; bases with no gene match: 6. Germline V gene data show CDR1 as SGHDT and CDR2 as YYEEEE. CDR3 length: 14 amino acids. CDR3 nucleotides: TGTGCCAGCAGCGCGACAGGGGTACGTCAGCCCCAGCATTTT. Its protein is CASSATGVRQPQHF.

V and J are TRBV24-1 and TRBJ1-1; possible D gene TRBD1, 5 bases. Germline V gene lookup returns CDR1 KGHDR and CDR2 SFDVKD. V lost 3 bases and J 5 bases, leaving 12 bases between the germline ends. This CDR3 comprises 14 residues. The CDR3 reads CATSDGGRGTEAFF. The CDR3 nucleotides read TGTGCCACCAGTGATGGAGGGAGGGGAACTGAAGCTTTCTTT.

This clone came up once. The V gene is TRBV30, the J gene TRBJ1-6; 8 nucleotides line up with TRBD1. Germline V gene data show CDR1 as GTSNPN and CDR2 as SVGIG (reference sequence). J lost 6 bases, V lost 4 bases, and 5 bases had no gene match. CDR3 length: 14 amino acids. In DNA, the CDR3 is TGTGCCTGGACAAGGGGACAGGTTAATTCACCCCTCCACTTT. Protein sequence: CAWTRGQVNSPLHF.

This clone turned up a few times. V usage is TRBV13 and J usage is TRBJ2-5; 8 bases match TRBD2. V was pared by 8 bases and J by 4 bases, with 6 bases of the junction left unmatched. Germline values: CDR1 PRHDT, CDR2 FYEKMQ (reference sequence). The CDR3 consists of 13 residues. The CDR3 spells CASLPGGSETQYF. The CDR3 nucleotides are TGTGCCAGCCTCCCGGGGGGGTCAGAGACCCAGTACTTC. Variable domain in full (rest from reference TRBV13 and TRBJ2-5): AAGVIQSPRHLIKEKRETATLKCYPIPRHDTVYWYQQGPGQDPQFLISFYEKMQSDKGSIPDRFSAQQFSDYHSELNMSSLELGDSALYFCASLPGGSETQYFGPGTRLLVL.

This clone was observed a few times. V is TRBV6-1 and J is TRBJ2-1; 7 bases align to TRBD2. CDR1 is MNHNS, CDR2 SASEGT, per germline. Trimming took 1 base from V and 6 from J; bases not matched to a gene: 9. This CDR3 region has 16 residues. DNA for the CDR3: TGTGCCAGCAGTGAAGGGGCGGGAGAGGCCTTCAATGAGCAGTTCTTC. It translates to CASSEGAGEAFNEQFF.

The rearrangement uses TRBV5-8 and TRBJ1-1; weak D call: TRBD1 (5 bases). V was clipped by 4 bases and J by 0 bases, with 19 bases between them. CDR1 and CDR2 (germline): SGHTS, YDEGEE. The CDR3 loop spans 17 amino acids. The CDR3 DNA reads TGTGCCAGCAGCCGAAGGGGTAGTTCGGATATGAACACTGAAGCTTTCTTT. Protein: CASSRRGSSDMNTEAFF.

The CDR3 loop is CASSSDSPTNEKLFF. CDR3 sequence (DNA): TGCGCCAGCAGCTCCGACAGCCCAACTAATGAAAAACTGTTTTTT. V usage is TRBV5-1 and J usage is TRBJ1-4, with D possibly TRBD1 on 5 matching bases. V was trimmed by 3 bases and J by 0 bases, leaving 9 bases between them. The CDR3 sequence is 15 residues long. Per germline, CDR1 SGHRS and CDR2 YFSETQ. The full variable domain, completed using reference TRBV5-1 and TRBJ1-4, is KAGVTQTPRYLIKTRGQQVTLSCSPISGHRSVSWYQQTPGQGLQFLFEYFSETQRNKGNFPGRFSGRQFSNSRSEMNVSTLELGDSALYLCASSSDSPTNEKLFFGSGTQLSVL.